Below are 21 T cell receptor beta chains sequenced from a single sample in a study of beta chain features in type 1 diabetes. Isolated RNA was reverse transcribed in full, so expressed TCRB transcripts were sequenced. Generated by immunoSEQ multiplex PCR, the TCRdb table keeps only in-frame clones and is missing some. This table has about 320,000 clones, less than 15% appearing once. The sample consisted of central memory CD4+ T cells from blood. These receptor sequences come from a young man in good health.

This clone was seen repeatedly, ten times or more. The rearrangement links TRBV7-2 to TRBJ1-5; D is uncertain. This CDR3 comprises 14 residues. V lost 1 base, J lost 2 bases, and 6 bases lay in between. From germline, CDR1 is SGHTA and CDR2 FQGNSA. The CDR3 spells CASSLGTGNQPQHF. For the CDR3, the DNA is TGTGCCAGCAGCTTAGGGACCGGCAATCAGCCCCAGCATTTT.

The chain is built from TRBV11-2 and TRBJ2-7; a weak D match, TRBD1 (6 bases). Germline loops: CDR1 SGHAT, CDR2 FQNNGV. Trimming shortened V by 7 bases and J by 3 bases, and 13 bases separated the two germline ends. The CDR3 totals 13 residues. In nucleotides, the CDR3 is TGTGCCAGCACCGCGGACAGAGGCTACGAGCAGTACTTC. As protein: CASTADRGYEQYF.

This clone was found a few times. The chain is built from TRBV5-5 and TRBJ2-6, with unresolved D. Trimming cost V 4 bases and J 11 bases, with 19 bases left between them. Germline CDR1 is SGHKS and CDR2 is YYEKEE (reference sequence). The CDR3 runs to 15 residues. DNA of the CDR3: TGTGCCAGCAGCCAAGATGGGCAGACCCGCGACGTCCTGACTTTC. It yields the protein CASSQDGQTRDVLTF.

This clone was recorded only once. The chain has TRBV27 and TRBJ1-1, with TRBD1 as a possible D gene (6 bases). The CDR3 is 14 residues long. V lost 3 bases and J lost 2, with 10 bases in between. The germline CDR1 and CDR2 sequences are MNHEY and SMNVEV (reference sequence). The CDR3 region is CASSFGGYNTEAFF. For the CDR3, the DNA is TGTGCCAGCAGTTTCGGGGGCTACAACACTGAAGCTTTCTTT.

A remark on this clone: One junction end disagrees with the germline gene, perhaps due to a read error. This chain's CDR3 is CASSQVREGTQYF. DNA of the CDR3: TGCGCCAGCAGCCAAGTCCGGGAGGGGACCCAGTACTTC. This rearrangement joins TRBV5-5 to TRBJ2-5, with 8 nucleotides matching TRBD2. Germline V gene lookup returns CDR1 SGHKS and CDR2 YYEKEE (reference sequence). The CDR3 extends over 13 amino acids.

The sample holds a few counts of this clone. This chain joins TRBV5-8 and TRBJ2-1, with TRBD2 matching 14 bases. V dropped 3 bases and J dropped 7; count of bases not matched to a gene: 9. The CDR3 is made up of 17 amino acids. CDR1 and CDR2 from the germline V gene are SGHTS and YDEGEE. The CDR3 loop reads CASSSTSGRALSNEQFF. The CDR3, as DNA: TGTGCCAGCAGCTCGACTAGCGGGAGGGCCCTATCGAATGAGCAGTTCTTC. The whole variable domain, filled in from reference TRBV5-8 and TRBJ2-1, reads EAGVTQSPTHLIKTRGQQATLRCSPISGHTSVYWYQQALGLGLQFLLWYDEGEERNRGNFPPRFSGRQFPNYSSELNVNALELEDSALYLCASSSTSGRALSNEQFFGPGTRLTVL.

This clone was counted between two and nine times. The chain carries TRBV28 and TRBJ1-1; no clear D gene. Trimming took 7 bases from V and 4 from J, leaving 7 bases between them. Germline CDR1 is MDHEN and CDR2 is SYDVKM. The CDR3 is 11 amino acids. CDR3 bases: TGTGCCAGCACGAGCGGCACTGAAGCTTTCTTT. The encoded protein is CASTSGTEAFF. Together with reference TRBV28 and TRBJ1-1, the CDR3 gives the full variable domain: DVKVTQSSRYLVKRTGEKVFLECVQDMDHENMFWYRQDPGLGLRLIYFSYDVKMKEKGDIPEGYSVSREKKERFSLILESASTNQTSMYLCASTSGTEAFFGQGTRLTVV.

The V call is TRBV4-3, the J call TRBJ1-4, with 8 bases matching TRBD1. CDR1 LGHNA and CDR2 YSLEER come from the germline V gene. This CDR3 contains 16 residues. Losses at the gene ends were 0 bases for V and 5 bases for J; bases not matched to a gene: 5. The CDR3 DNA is TGCGCCAGCAGCCAAGATACGGGACAGGTCAATGAAAAACTGTTTTTT. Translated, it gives CASSQDTGQVNEKLFF.

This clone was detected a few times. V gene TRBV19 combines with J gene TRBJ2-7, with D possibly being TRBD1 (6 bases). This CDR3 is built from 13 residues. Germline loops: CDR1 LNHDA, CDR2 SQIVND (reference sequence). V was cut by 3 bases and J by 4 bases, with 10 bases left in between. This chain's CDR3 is CASSIATGYEQYF. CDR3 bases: TGTGCCAGTAGTATCGCCACAGGGTACGAGCAGTACTTC.

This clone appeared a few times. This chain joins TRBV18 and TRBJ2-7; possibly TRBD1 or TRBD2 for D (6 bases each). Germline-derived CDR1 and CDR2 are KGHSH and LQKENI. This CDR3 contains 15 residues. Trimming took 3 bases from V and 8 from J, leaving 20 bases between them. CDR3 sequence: CASSPTGAYVWKQYF. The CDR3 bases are TGTGCCAGCTCACCGACGGGGGCCTATGTTTGGAAGCAGTACTTC.

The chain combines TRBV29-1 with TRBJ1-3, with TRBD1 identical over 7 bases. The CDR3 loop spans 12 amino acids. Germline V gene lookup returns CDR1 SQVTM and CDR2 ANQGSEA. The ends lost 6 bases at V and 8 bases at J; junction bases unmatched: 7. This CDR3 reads CSVLTGTDTIYF. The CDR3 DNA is TGCAGCGTCCTGACAGGGACGGACACCATATATTTT.

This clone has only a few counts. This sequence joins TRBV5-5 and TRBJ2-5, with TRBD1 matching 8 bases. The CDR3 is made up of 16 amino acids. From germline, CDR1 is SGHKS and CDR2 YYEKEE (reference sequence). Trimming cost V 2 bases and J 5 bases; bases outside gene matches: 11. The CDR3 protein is CASSFGDRGVIETQYF. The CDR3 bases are TGTGCCAGCAGCTTCGGTGACAGGGGAGTTATCGAGACCCAGTACTTC. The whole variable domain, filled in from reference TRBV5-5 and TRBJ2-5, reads DAGVTQSPTHLIKTRGQQVTLRCSPISGHKSVSWYQQVLGQGPQFIFQYYEKEERGRGNFPDRFSARQFPNYSSELNVNALLLGDSALYLCASSFGDRGVIETQYFGPGTRLLVL.

CDR3 DNA sequence: TGTGCCAGCAGCTTGGGACTAGCGGGGCCCACAATAGAGACCCAGTACTTC. Its protein is CASSLGLAGPTIETQYF. This chain connects TRBV9 to TRBJ2-5; 13 nucleotides align to TRBD2. There are 17 residues in the CDR3. Germline V lookup: CDR1 SGDLS, CDR2 YYNGEE. The V and J ends lost 4 bases and 4 bases, in that order; junction bases with no gene match: 10.

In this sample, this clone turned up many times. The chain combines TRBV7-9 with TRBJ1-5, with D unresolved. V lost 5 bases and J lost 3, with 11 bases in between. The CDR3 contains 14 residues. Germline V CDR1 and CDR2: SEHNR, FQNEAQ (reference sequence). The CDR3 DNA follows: TGTGCCAGCAGCCCAGACACCTTCAATCAGCCCCAGCATTTT. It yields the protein CASSPDTFNQPQHF.

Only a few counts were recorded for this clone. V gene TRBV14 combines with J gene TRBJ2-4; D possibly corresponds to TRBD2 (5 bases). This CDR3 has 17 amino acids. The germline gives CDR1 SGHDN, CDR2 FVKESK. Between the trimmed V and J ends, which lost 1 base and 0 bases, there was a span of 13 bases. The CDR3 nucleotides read TGTGCCAGCAGCCAAGGGGGTGGAGGCCTAGCCAAAAACATTCAGTACTTC. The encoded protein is CASSQGGGGLAKNIQYF. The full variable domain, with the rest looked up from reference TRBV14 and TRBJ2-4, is EAGVTQFPSHSVIEKGQTVTLRCDPISGHDNLYWYRRVMGKEIKFLLHFVKESKQDESGMPNNRFLAERTGGTYSTLKVQPAELEDSGVYFCASSQGGGGLAKNIQYFGAGTRLSVL.

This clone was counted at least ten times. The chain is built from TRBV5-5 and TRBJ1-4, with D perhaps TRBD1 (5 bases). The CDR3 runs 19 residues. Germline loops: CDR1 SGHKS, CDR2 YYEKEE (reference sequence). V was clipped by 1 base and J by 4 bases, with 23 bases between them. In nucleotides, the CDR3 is TGTGCCAGCAGCTTGTCTATGCAGGGCCGAATCCGCCTTAATGAAAAACTGTTTTTT. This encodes CASSLSMQGRIRLNEKLFF.

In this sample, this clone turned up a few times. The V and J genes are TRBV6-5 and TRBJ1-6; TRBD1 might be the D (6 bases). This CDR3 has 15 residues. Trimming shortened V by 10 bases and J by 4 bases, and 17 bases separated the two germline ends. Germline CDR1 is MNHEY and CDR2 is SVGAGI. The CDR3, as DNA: TGTGCCACGAGGGGAAGGGGGGGTTATAATTCACCCCTCCACTTT. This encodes CATRGRGGYNSPLHF.

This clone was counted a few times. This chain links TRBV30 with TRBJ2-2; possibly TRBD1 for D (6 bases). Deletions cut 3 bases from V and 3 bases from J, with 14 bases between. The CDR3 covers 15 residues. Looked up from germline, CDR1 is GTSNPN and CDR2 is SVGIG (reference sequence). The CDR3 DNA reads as TGTGCCTGGAGGGCCGTAGGGGGTCACACCGGGGAGCTGTTTTTT. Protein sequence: CAWRAVGGHTGELFF.

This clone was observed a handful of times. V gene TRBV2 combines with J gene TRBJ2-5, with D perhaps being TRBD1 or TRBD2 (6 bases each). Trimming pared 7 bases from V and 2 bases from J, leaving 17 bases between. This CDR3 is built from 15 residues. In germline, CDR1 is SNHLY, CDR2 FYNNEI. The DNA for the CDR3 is TGTGCCAGCACCCGAGGGAGGACAGAACAAGAGACCCAGTACTTC. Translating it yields CASTRGRTEQETQYF. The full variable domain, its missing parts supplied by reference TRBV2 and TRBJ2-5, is EPEVTQTPSHQVTQMGQEVILRCVPISNHLYFYWYRQILGQKVEFLVSFYNNEISEKSEIFDDQFSVERPDGSNFTLKIRSTKLEDSAMYFCASTRGRTEQETQYFGPGTRLLVL.

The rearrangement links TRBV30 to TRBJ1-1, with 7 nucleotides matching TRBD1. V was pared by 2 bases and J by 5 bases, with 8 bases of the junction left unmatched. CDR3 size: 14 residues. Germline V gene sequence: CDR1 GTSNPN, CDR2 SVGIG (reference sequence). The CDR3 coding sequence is TGTGCCTGGAGTTCCCTTGTCAGGGGGACTGAAGCTTTCTTT. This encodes CAWSSLVRGTEAFF.

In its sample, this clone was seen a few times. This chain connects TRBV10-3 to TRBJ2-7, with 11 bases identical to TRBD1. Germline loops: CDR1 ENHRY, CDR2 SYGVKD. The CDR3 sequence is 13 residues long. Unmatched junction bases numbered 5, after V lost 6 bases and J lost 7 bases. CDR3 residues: CAIRDRGQGEQYF. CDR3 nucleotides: TGTGCCATCAGGGACAGGGGGCAGGGTGAGCAGTACTTC.